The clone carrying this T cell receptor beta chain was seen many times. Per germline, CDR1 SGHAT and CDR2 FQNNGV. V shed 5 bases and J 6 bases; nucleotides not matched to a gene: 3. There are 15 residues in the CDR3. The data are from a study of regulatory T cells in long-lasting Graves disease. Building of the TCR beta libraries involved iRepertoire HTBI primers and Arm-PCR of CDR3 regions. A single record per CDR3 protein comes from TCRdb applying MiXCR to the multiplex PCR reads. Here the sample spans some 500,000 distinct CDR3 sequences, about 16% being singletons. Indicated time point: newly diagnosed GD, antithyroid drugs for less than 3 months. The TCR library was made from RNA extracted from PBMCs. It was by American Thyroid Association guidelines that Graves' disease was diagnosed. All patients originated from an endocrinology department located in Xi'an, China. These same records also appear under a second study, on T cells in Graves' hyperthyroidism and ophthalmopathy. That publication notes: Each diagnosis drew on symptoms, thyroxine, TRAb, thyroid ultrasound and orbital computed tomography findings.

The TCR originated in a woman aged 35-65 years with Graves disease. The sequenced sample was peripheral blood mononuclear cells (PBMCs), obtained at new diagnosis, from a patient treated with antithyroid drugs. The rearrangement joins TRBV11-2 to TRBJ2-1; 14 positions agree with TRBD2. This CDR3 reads CASSPTSGGANEQFF. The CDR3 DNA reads TGTGCCAGCAGCCCGACTAGCGGGGGGGCCAATGAGCAGTTCTTC.